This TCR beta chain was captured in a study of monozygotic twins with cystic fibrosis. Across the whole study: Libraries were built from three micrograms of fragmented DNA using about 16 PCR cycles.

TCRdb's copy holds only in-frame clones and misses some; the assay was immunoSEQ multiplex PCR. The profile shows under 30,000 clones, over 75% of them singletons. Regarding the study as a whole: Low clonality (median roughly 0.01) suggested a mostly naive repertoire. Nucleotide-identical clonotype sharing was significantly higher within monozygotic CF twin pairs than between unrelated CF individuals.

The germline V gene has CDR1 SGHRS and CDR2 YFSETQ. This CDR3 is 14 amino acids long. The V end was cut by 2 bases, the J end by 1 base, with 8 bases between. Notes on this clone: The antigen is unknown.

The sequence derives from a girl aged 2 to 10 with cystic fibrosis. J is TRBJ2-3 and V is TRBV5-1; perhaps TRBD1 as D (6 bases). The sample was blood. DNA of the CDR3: TGCGCCAGCAGCTTTGGGGGCCGCACAGATACGCAGTATTTT. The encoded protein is CASSFGGRTDTQYF.